The 17 T cell receptor beta chains listed next were all sequenced from one sample in a study of T cells in Graves' hyperthyroidism and ophthalmopathy. RNA transcripts were the template for amplifying TCR beta CDR3 regions. In the first-round RT-PCR of the TCR CDR3, the HTBI primer set was used. TCRdb re-called the multiplex PCR reads with MiXCR, one entry per CDR3 protein. The sample shows about 360,000 distinct CDR3 sequences, roughly 13% of them seen only once. The specimen sequenced was blood. These TCRs come from a man younger than 45 with Graves' hyperthyroidism that later progressed to Graves' ophthalmopathy.

This clonotype was seen only a few times. This chain links TRBV18 with TRBJ1-4, with D possibly matching TRBD1 (5 bases). Trimming removed 5 bases at V and 6 bases at J, with 13 bases between. Germline CDR1 reads KGHSH; CDR2 reads LQKENI. The CDR3 runs 14 residues. CDR3 nucleotides: TGTGCCAGCTCAACGACAGTATCGGATGAAAAACTGTTTTTT. Protein product: CASSTTVSDEKLFF.

Regarding this clonotype: This CDR3 fails to terminate in the conserved phenylalanine or tryptophan, so it likely reflects a read error. It is unclear where the CDR3 begins or ends on the DNA, so no DNA is shown, and the CDR3 is as TCRdb lists it. The chain couples TRBV2 to TRBJ2-2; TRBD2, the table's D call, was not compared with the DNA. Germline CDR1 is SNHLY and CDR2 is FYNNEI. The CDR3 is 14 residues long, counting both termini. The CDR3 protein is CASSSTRNTGELLL.

This chain connects TRBV18 to TRBJ2-6; possibly TRBD1 for D (6 bases). V lost 4 bases to trimming and J lost 0 bases, with 10 bases between them. The V gene's germline CDR1 is KGHSH and CDR2 LQKENI. The CDR3 has 16 residues. The CDR3 protein is CASSQQGFSGANVLTF. DNA for the CDR3: TGTGCCAGCTCACAGCAGGGGTTCTCTGGGGCCAACGTCCTGACTTTC.

This clonotype was observed at least ten times. The rearrangement joins TRBV7-9 to TRBJ2-1, with TRBD2 matching 10 bases. Trimming cost V 4 bases and J 7 bases; bases outside gene matches: 7. The CDR3 has 15 amino acids. Germline V gene sequence: CDR1 SEHNR, CDR2 FQNEAQ (reference sequence). In DNA, the CDR3 is TGTGCCAGCAGCTCAAGCGGGGGGGCCGTAAATGAGCAGTTCTTC. Translated: CASSSSGGAVNEQFF.

This clonotype was counted ten times or more. The chain has TRBV11-3 and TRBJ1-5; D is unresolved. Germline V gene sequence: CDR1 SGHNT, CDR2 YENEEA. This CDR3 is built from 14 residues. Trimming left V 2 bases short and J 3 bases short, with 8 bases between. The CDR3 reads CASSLNGFNQPQHF. The CDR3 DNA is TGTGCCAGCAGCTTAAACGGATTCAATCAGCCCCAGCATTTT.

This clonotype appeared many times. The chain carries TRBV20-1 and TRBJ1-5; the D is unclear. CDR1 is DFQATT, CDR2 SNEGSKA, per germline (reference sequence). The CDR3 covers 13 residues. V was pared by 3 bases and J by 5 bases, with 11 bases between. The CDR3 DNA is TGCAGTGCTAGCTCTGGGAATGATCAGCCCCAGCATTTT. Translating gives CSASSGNDQPQHF.

This clonotype was recorded at least ten times. The V and J genes are TRBV28 and TRBJ2-1, with TRBD1 matching 8 bases. The V gene end was trimmed by 2 bases and the J gene end by 5 bases; junction bases not matched to a gene: 5. Germline CDR1 and CDR2: MDHEN and SYDVKM. This CDR3 is built from 15 residues. The DNA for the CDR3 is TGTGCCAGCAGTTTAGCGGACAGGGCCAACAATGAGCAGTTCTTC. It yields the protein CASSLADRANNEQFF.

This rearrangement joins TRBV5-1 to TRBJ2-3; 9 nucleotides line up with TRBD2. The CDR3 covers 16 residues. Germline CDR1 and CDR2: SGHRS and YFSETQ. J was trimmed by 2 bases and V by 4 bases; bases with no gene match: 8. The CDR3 nucleotides read TGCGCCAGCAGCCCCAAAGCGGGGGGATTCACAGATACGCAGTATTTT. Its translation is CASSPKAGGFTDTQYF.

Turning to this clonotype: A single base separates this from a much larger clone, so it may be a read error. The chain couples TRBV4-1 to TRBJ2-7, with no clear D. The CDR3 sequence is 12 residues long. The germline V gene has CDR1 MGHRA and CDR2 YSYEKL. V was pared by 5 bases and J by 3 bases, with 8 bases between. CDR3 DNA sequence: TGCGCCAGCAGCGACGACCTCTACGAGCAGTACTTC. Translating it yields CASSDDLYEQYF.

This clonotype was seen repeatedly, ten times or more. The CDR3 coding sequence is TGTGCCAGCAGCCCCGGGCCAGTTCTAGAGAAAGAGACCCAGTACTTC. Protein: CASSPGPVLEKETQYF. The chain combines TRBV7-9 with TRBJ2-5; D gene unclear. Germline lookup yields CDR1 SEHNR and CDR2 FQNEAQ (reference sequence). V was shortened by 5 bases and J by 3 bases, with 19 bases between the two germline ends. The CDR3 length is 16 residues. The full variable domain, rest sourced from reference TRBV7-9 and TRBJ2-5, is DTGVSQNPRHKITKRGQNVTFRCDPISEHNRLYWYRQTLGQGPEFLTYFQNEAQLEKSRLLSDRFSAERPKGSFSTLEIQRTEQGDSAMYLCASSPGPVLEKETQYFGPGTRLLVL.

This chain connects TRBV9 to TRBJ2-7, with D uncertain. The DNA end is a closer match to TRBJ2-1, so the J assignment may be wrong. In germline, CDR1 is SGDLS, CDR2 YYNGEE. The CDR3 has 13 residues. CDR3 nucleotides: TGTGCCAGCAGCACCGCCCCTGGCTACGAGCAGTTCTTC. This translates into CASSTAPGYEQFF.

This chain joins TRBV11-2 and TRBJ1-1; 7 positions agree with TRBD1. Germline V CDR1 and CDR2: SGHAT, FQNNGV. CDR3 length: 15 amino acids. J lost 4 bases, V lost 6 bases, and 11 bases had no gene match. The DNA of the CDR3 is TGTGCCAGCAGTTACCGGGACAGTCGGGTCACTGAAGCTTTCTTT. Protein sequence: CASSYRDSRVTEAFF.

This clonotype was observed at least ten times. The rearrangement uses TRBV18 and TRBJ1-5, with D unresolved. Germline lookup yields CDR1 KGHSH and CDR2 LQKENI. With 8 bases removed from V and 0 bases from J, the gap between germline ends came to 8 bases. The CDR3 consists of 13 residues. CDR3 region: CASAAGSNQPQHF. CDR3 DNA sequence: TGTGCCAGCGCAGCGGGTAGCAATCAGCCCCAGCATTTT.

This clonotype was recorded many times. This chain uses TRBV7-2 with TRBJ2-5, with 13 positions matching TRBD2. Trimming at V came to 5 bases and at J to 5 bases, leaving 8 bases not matched to a gene. Germline V CDR1 and CDR2: SGHTA, FQGNSA. The CDR3 has 16 amino acids. The CDR3 loop is CASSPTSGGAGETQYF. The CDR3 bases are TGTGCCAGCAGCCCCACTAGCGGGGGGGCGGGGGAGACCCAGTACTTC.

This clonotype has a count of ten or more. This chain links TRBV7-2 with TRBJ2-1; 7 nucleotides agree with TRBD2. CDR1 and CDR2 (germline): SGHTA, FQGNSA. Trimming removed 5 bases from V and 3 bases from J; junction bases left unmatched: 7. CDR3 length equals 15 residues. DNA of the CDR3: TGTGCCAGCAGCCCCTATAGCGGGCGCTACAATGAGCAGTTCTTC. This translates into CASSPYSGRYNEQFF.

The rearrangement uses TRBV19 and TRBJ1-1; D possibly corresponds to TRBD1 (5 bases). This CDR3 is 15 amino acids long. The V end was cut by 0 bases, the J end by 1 base, with 9 bases between. Germline CDR1 LNHDA, CDR2 SQIVND (reference sequence). The CDR3: CASSIEDTPNTEAFF. The CDR3 DNA reads as TGTGCCAGTAGTATAGAGGACACCCCGAACACTGAAGCTTTCTTT. Combining the CDR3 with reference TRBV19 and TRBJ1-1 gives the whole variable domain DGGITQSPKYLFRKEGQNVTLSCEQNLNHDAMYWYRQDPGQGLRLIYYSQIVNDFQKGDIAEGYSVSREKKESFPLTVTSAQKNPTAFYLCASSIEDTPNTEAFFGQGTRLTVV.

The gene calls are TRBV4-1 and TRBJ1-2, with D maybe TRBD1 (6 bases). Germline CDR1 and CDR2: MGHRA and YSYEKL. This CDR3 comprises 17 residues. V was pared by 0 bases and J by 0 bases, with 14 bases between. The CDR3 spells CASSQDRRDNPNYGYTF. The CDR3 nucleotides read TGCGCCAGCAGCCAAGATCGACGGGACAACCCTAACTATGGCTACACCTTC.